The text below deals with one T cell receptor beta chain. Its antigen remains unknown. This entry belongs to a study of long-term antiretroviral therapy in people with HIV. Study-level results: Relative to control repertoires, HIV repertoires exhibited narrower CDR3 length ranges. Repertoire composition at all time points was dominated by clones that had expanded before ART.

immunoSEQ v3.0 was run at survey level. Each sample had sequencing targeting about 40,000-50,000 T-cell genomes. Assay: immunoSEQ multiplex PCR; the TCRdb copy retains only in-frame clones and omits some. The sample has approximately 35,000 clones, 85% to 95% seen once. Trimming took 0 bases from V and 7 from J, leaving 15 bases between them. CDR3 length: 15 residues. Germline CDR1 is LGHNA and CDR2 is YSLEER. The V and J genes are TRBV4-3 and TRBJ1-2; D not resolved. Sequencing was performed on unsorted PBMCs, taken more than 5 years after starting antiretroviral therapy. The source is a woman between 45 and 60 years old with HIV. CDR3 sequence (DNA): TGCGCCAGCAGCCAAGATCACTATGGGTTTGCTGGCTACACCTTC. It is translated as CASSQDHYGFAGYTF.